What follows are 15 T cell receptor beta chains derived from one specimen sequenced in a study of T cell repertoires in cytomegalovirus infection. MiXCR, run by TCRdb on the reads, gives a single entry per CDR3 protein. This table has around 310,000 distinct CDR3 sequences, 15% to 20% appearing once. Sequenced input: PBMCs. All receptors derive from a human donor in good health (CMV status not recorded). Some clones in this sample may be carry-over from other donors' samples.

The V and J genes are TRBV3-1 and TRBJ2-1; TRBD2 aligns across 13 bases. The V and J ends lost 4 bases and 5 bases, in that order; junction bases with no gene match: 5. CDR1 LGHDT and CDR2 YNNKEL come from the germline V gene (reference sequence). CDR3 length equals 16 residues. In DNA, the CDR3 is TGTGCCAGCAGCCGTCGGACTAGCGGGGGCAACAATGAGCAGTTCTTC. Translated, it gives CASSRRTSGGNNEQFF.

This clonotype was recorded at least ten times. V and J are TRBV7-2 and TRBJ2-3; no clear D. V shed 2 bases and J shed 4 bases, with 4 bases lying between them. Germline loops: CDR1 SGHTA, CDR2 FQGNSA. The CDR3 runs to 12 residues. The CDR3 DNA reads as TGTGCCAGCAGCTTACAGGCAGATACGCAGTATTTT. As protein: CASSLQADTQYF.

This clonotype was observed many times. The rearrangement joins TRBV7-8 to TRBJ2-7; the D gene could be TRBD1 or TRBD2 (5 bases each). This CDR3 has 14 amino acids. V was shortened by 5 bases and J by 2 bases, with 13 bases between the two germline ends. Germline assignment: CDR1 SGHVS and CDR2 FQNEAQ. The CDR3 is CASSPLLGAYEQYF. The CDR3 DNA reads TGTGCCAGCAGCCCTCTCCTGGGGGCCTACGAGCAGTACTTC.

This clonotype has just a few counts. This chain uses TRBV7-8 with TRBJ1-6, with D uncertain. V was trimmed by 8 bases and J by 7 bases, leaving 9 bases between them. The CDR3 length is 12 residues. The germline gives CDR1 SGHVS, CDR2 FQNEAQ. CDR3 nucleotide sequence: TGTGCCAGCGCCCGGACGAATTCACCCCTCCACTTT. As protein: CASARTNSPLHF. Full variable domain (outside the CDR3, taken from reference TRBV7-8 and TRBJ1-6): GAGVSQSPRYKVAKRGQDVALRCDPISGHVSLFWYQQALGQGPEFLTYFQNEAQLDKSGLPSDRFFAERPEGSVSTLKIQRTQQEDSAVYLCASARTNSPLHFGNGTRLTVT.

This clonotype was seen repeatedly, ten times or more. The V gene is TRBV7-6, the J gene TRBJ1-6, with 8 nucleotides matching TRBD1. This CDR3 is 17 amino acids long. The germline gives CDR1 SGHVS, CDR2 FNYEAQ. V lost 5 bases, J lost 10 bases, and 16 bases stayed unmatched. The CDR3 sequence: CASSPRPGTGYGSPLHF. DNA for the CDR3: TGTGCCAGCAGCCCCCGTCCCGGGACAGGTTACGGCTCACCCCTCCACTTT.

Worth noting for this clonotype: Possible read error: a much larger clone is one base away. The chain carries TRBV12-5 and TRBJ2-1; no reliable D call. Germline lookup yields CDR1 LGHNT and CDR2 FRNRAP. CDR3 length: 14 amino acids. CDR3 sequence (DNA): TGTGCTGGTGGTTTACCCTTAAGTTACAATGAGCAGTTCTTC. Protein sequence: CAGGLPLSYNEQFF.

The chain carries TRBV20-1 and TRBJ2-1; unclear D gene. The CDR3 length is 14 residues. Trimming removed 0 bases from V and 9 bases from J, with 15 bases in between. CDR1 DFQATT and CDR2 SNEGSKA come from the germline V gene (reference sequence). The CDR3 here is CSARDLSWATEQFF. The CDR3 DNA reads as TGCAGTGCTAGAGATCTTTCATGGGCCACTGAGCAGTTCTTC.

The sample holds many counts of this clonotype. The rearrangement links TRBV7-3 to TRBJ2-1, with D possibly being TRBD1 or TRBD2 (7 bases each). Germline V CDR1 and CDR2: SGHTA, FQGTGA. Trimming removed 4 bases from V and 6 bases from J, with 16 bases in between. The CDR3 contains 15 residues. CDR3 bases: TGTGCCAGCAGCTCAGGGGGGGCGGTTCTCAATGAGCAGTTCTTC. It is translated as CASSSGGAVLNEQFF.

The chain couples TRBV12-3 or TRBV12-4 to TRBJ2-7; 10 nucleotides align to TRBD2. There are 14 residues in the CDR3. Losses at the gene ends were 7 bases for V and 3 bases for J; bases not matched to a gene: 6. Here the CDR3 DNA reads TGTGCCAGCACCCGAGCGGGGGGGAACTACGAGCAGTACTTC. It codes for CASTRAGGNYEQYF.

The chain employs TRBV20-1 and TRBJ2-5, with D possibly TRBD1 on 5 matching bases. This CDR3 contains 14 residues. Germline CDR1 is DFQATT and CDR2 is SNEGSKA (reference sequence). V dropped 0 bases and J dropped 7 bases, with 15 bases sitting between them. The CDR3 loop reads CSARDQAGLGTQYF. The CDR3 nucleotides read TGCAGTGCTAGAGATCAGGCAGGGCTGGGGACCCAGTACTTC.

This CDR3 reads CASSLGLTRFYEQYF. The CDR3 DNA sequence: TGTGCCAGCAGTTTAGGCCTGACTCGTTTCTACGAGCAGTACTTC. The rearrangement links TRBV6-5 to TRBJ2-7; no clear D gene. CDR1 and CDR2 (germline): MNHEY, SVGAGI. The CDR3 sequence is 15 residues long. V was shortened by 4 bases and J by 3 bases, with 16 bases between the two germline ends.

V is TRBV2 and J is TRBJ1-3; 7 positions agree with TRBD1. V lost 7 bases, J lost 2 bases, and 11 bases stayed unmatched. The CDR3 is made up of 16 amino acids. Germline V lookup: CDR1 SNHLY, CDR2 FYNNEI. Here the CDR3 DNA reads TGTGCCAGCACTTCACAGGGGCAAATTCCTGGAAACACCATATATTTT. Its protein is CASTSQGQIPGNTIYF.

This clonotype appeared a few times. V and J are TRBV28 and TRBJ2-5; perhaps TRBD2 as D (6 bases). V was trimmed by 2 bases and J by 4 bases, leaving 17 bases between them. Germline V lookup: CDR1 MDHEN, CDR2 SYDVKM. CDR3 length: 16 residues. The CDR3 loop reads CASSLPSRGLAETQYF. Written as DNA, the CDR3 is TGTGCCAGCAGTTTACCCTCCCGGGGGTTAGCAGAGACCCAGTACTTC.

V and J are TRBV28 and TRBJ1-5, with D tentatively TRBD1 (6 bases). Germline V gene lookup returns CDR1 MDHEN and CDR2 SYDVKM. V lost 4 bases and J lost 3, with 13 bases in between. The CDR3 runs to 15 residues. The CDR3 DNA reads as TGTGCCAGCAGTTCCCCAGGACAGAACAATCAGCCCCAGCATTTT. Protein: CASSSPGQNNQPQHF. Full variable domain (remainder filled in from reference TRBV28 and TRBJ1-5): DVKVTQSSRYLVKRTGEKVFLECVQDMDHENMFWYRQDPGLGLRLIYFSYDVKMKEKGDIPEGYSVSREKKERFSLILESASTNQTSMYLCASSSPGQNNQPQHFGDGTRLSIL.

This clonotype was observed once. The chain joins TRBV20-1 to TRBJ2-4; D not resolved. Germline CDR1 and CDR2: DFQATT and SNEGSKA (reference sequence). Trimming cost V 3 bases and J 8 bases, with 14 bases left between them. The CDR3 is 13 residues long. The CDR3 is CSASQSVGYIQYF. CDR3 DNA: TGCAGTGCTAGTCAATCGGTAGGATACATTCAGTACTTC.